A single sample gave rise to the 20 T cell receptor beta chains below, sequenced in a study of blood T cell repertoires in COVID-19. The table came from immunoSEQ multiplex PCR; TCRdb's copy has only in-frame clones and leaves some out. The data show a few hundred thousand clones, with roughly 84% seen just once and 2.9% held by the top ten. The sample taken for sequencing was peripheral blood. These receptors were obtained from a man aged 50-59 years who had recovered from COVID-19.

The gene calls are TRBV9 and TRBJ2-7; no definite D call. The CDR3 contains 15 residues. Germline lookup yields CDR1 SGDLS and CDR2 YYNGEE. V shed 0 bases and J shed 2 bases, with 12 bases lying between them. CDR3 coding DNA: TGTGCCAGCAGCGTAGCCGCGGCGATCCCCTACGAGCAGTACTTC. This codes for CASSVAAAIPYEQYF. The full variable domain, its missing parts supplied by reference TRBV9 and TRBJ2-7, is DSGVTQTPKHLITATGQRVTLRCSPRSGDLSVYWYQQSLDQGLQFLIQYYNGEERAKGNILERFSAQQFPDLHSELNLSSLELGDSALYFCASSVAAAIPYEQYFGPGTRLTVT.

V is TRBV19 and J is TRBJ2-3, with 7 positions matching TRBD1. Germline CDR1 reads LNHDA; CDR2 reads SQIVND (reference sequence). The CDR3 is 15 amino acids. J gave up 2 bases and V 8 bases, and 10 bases lay outside the gene matches. The CDR3 sequence is CASSTDRAATDTQYF. In DNA form, the CDR3 reads TGTGCCAGTTCAACTGACAGGGCAGCCACAGATACGCAGTATTTT.

This sequence joins TRBV24-1 and TRBJ1-2; 7 nucleotides agree with TRBD1. J lost 5 bases, V lost 2 bases, and 13 bases had no gene match. The germline V gene encodes CDR1 KGHDR and CDR2 SFDVKD. This CDR3 spans 17 amino acids. In DNA form, the CDR3 reads TGTGCCACCAGTGATTCGGACAGGACACGCTCAGGATATGGCTACACCTTC. Amino acids: CATSDSDRTRSGYGYTF.

This clone has only one observation. The J gene is TRBJ1-3, the V gene TRBV5-1; 9 bases agree with TRBD1. Looked up from germline, CDR1 is SGHRS and CDR2 is YFSETQ. V lost 4 bases to trimming and J lost 0 bases; unmatched junction nucleotides: 5. The CDR3 loop spans 16 amino acids. This CDR3 is CASSRETGGSGNTIYF. CDR3 nucleotide sequence: TGCGCCAGCAGCCGGGAGACAGGGGGCTCTGGAAACACCATATATTTT.

In its sample, this clone was seen once. This sequence joins TRBV28 and TRBJ2-7; 8 bases are a match to TRBD1. V lost 8 bases and J lost 3; bases outside the gene matches: 9. CDR3 length equals 14 residues. Germline assignment: CDR1 MDHEN and CDR2 SYDVKM. This CDR3 is CASSPGQDLYEQYF. DNA for the CDR3: TGTGCCAGCTCTCCGGGACAGGACCTCTACGAGCAGTACTTC.

The chain is built from TRBV18 and TRBJ2-2, with TRBD1 identical over 7 bases. J was trimmed by 0 bases and V by 0 bases; bases with no gene match: 1. The germline gives CDR1 KGHSH, CDR2 LQKENI. There are 16 residues in the CDR3. CDR3 loop: CASSPPQGANTGELFF. The CDR3 nucleotides are TGTGCCAGCTCACCACCGCAGGGGGCGAACACCGGGGAGCTGTTTTTT.

This clone was observed a few times. The V gene is TRBV2, the J gene TRBJ1-2; D gene ambiguous. Germline assignment: CDR1 SNHLY and CDR2 FYNNEI. V was pared by 6 bases and J by 7 bases, with 9 bases between. The CDR3 covers 11 residues. This CDR3 is CASSDTGGYTF. CDR3 in DNA: TGTGCCAGCAGCGACACTGGTGGCTACACCTTC.

The CDR3 spells CASSPDTGTGARNEQFF. Here the CDR3 DNA reads TGCGCCAGCAGCCCAGACACCGGGACAGGGGCGCGCAATGAGCAGTTCTTC. The chain has TRBV5-1 and TRBJ2-1; TRBD1 aligns across 10 bases. The V gene's germline CDR1 is SGHRS and CDR2 YFSETQ. V lost 4 bases and J lost 6; bases outside the gene matches: 13. This CDR3 spans 17 amino acids.

The V gene is TRBV28, the J gene TRBJ1-1; D not resolved. The V gene's germline CDR1 is MDHEN and CDR2 SYDVKM. The CDR3 runs to 15 residues. The V end was cut by 6 bases, the J end by 1 base, with 15 bases between. CDR3 protein: CASRETNTGNTEAFF. The CDR3 DNA follows: TGTGCCAGCAGAGAGACCAACACGGGGAACACTGAAGCTTTCTTT.

The CDR3 loop is CASRGGTTGSYEQYF. DNA of the CDR3: TGTGCCAGCAGGGGGGGTACAACTGGGTCCTACGAGCAGTACTTC. The chain carries TRBV28 and TRBJ2-7; D perhaps matches TRBD2 (6 bases). The V gene's germline CDR1 is MDHEN and CDR2 SYDVKM. There are 15 residues in the CDR3. V was pared by 6 bases and J by 1 base, with 16 bases between.

The chain combines TRBV7-9 with TRBJ1-3; D is unresolved. This CDR3 comprises 13 residues. Trimming pared 5 bases from V and 3 bases from J, leaving 8 bases between. Germline CDR1 SEHNR, CDR2 FQNEAQ (reference sequence). CDR3 bases: TGTGCCAGCAGCCTCTTCGGTGGAAACACCATATATTTT. It yields the protein CASSLFGGNTIYF.

The V gene is TRBV7-9, the J gene TRBJ2-1; D not certain. There are 13 residues in the CDR3. Germline values: CDR1 SEHNR, CDR2 FQNEAQ (reference sequence). V lost 6 bases and J 6 bases, leaving 12 bases between the germline ends. The CDR3 region is CASSRQEVNEQFF. The CDR3 DNA sequence: TGTGCCAGCAGTCGCCAGGAAGTCAATGAGCAGTTCTTC. Supplemented by reference TRBV7-9 and TRBJ2-1, the full variable domain reads DTGVSQNPRHKITKRGQNVTFRCDPISEHNRLYWYRQTLGQGPEFLTYFQNEAQLEKSRLLSDRFSAERPKGSFSTLEIQRTEQGDSAMYLCASSRQEVNEQFFGPGTRLTVL.

The chain joins TRBV25-1 to TRBJ1-4; D may be TRBD1 (5 bases). V was shortened by 1 base and J by 0 bases, with 9 bases between the two germline ends. The CDR3 consists of 16 residues. Germline CDR1 is MGHDK and CDR2 is SYGVNS. The DNA for the CDR3 is TGTGCCAGCAGTGAATGCCCCAGGGCAACTAATGAAAAACTGTTTTTT. Residues: CASSECPRATNEKLFF.

The genes are TRBV5-1 and TRBJ2-5; 9 bases agree with TRBD1. V was clipped by 4 bases and J by 2 bases; unmatched bases: 6. This CDR3 is 15 amino acids long. The germline V gene has CDR1 SGHRS and CDR2 YFSETQ. CDR3 sequence reads: CASSKTGQGQETQYF. The CDR3 coding sequence is TGCGCCAGCAGCAAAACGGGACAGGGACAAGAGACCCAGTACTTC. Complete variable domain (other parts from reference TRBV5-1 and TRBJ2-5): KAGVTQTPRYLIKTRGQQVTLSCSPISGHRSVSWYQQTPGQGLQFLFEYFSETQRNKGNFPGRFSGRQFSNSRSEMNVSTLELGDSALYLCASSKTGQGQETQYFGPGTRLLVL.

V is TRBV15 and J is TRBJ2-1; D is unclear. Trimming removed 1 base from V and 2 bases from J, with 12 bases in between. The CDR3 runs to 16 residues. The V gene's germline CDR1 is LNHNV and CDR2 YYDKDF (reference sequence). Here the CDR3 reads CATSRVNLLPYNEQFF. CDR3 in DNA: TGTGCCACCAGCAGAGTAAATCTTCTCCCCTACAATGAGCAGTTCTTC.

The chain recombines TRBV6-6 with TRBJ2-7, with D tentatively TRBD2 (6 bases). CDR1 MNHNY and CDR2 SVGAGI come from the germline V gene (reference sequence). The CDR3 totals 13 residues. V was cut by 10 bases and J by 4 bases, with 17 bases left in between. CDR3 residues: CATFGGTTYEQYF. The CDR3 DNA is TGTGCCACCTTCGGCGGGACGACATACGAGCAGTACTTC.

The chain carries TRBV5-1 and TRBJ2-5, with 7 bases aligning to TRBD2. The CDR3 totals 15 residues. V was pared by 4 bases and J by 2 bases, with 8 bases of the junction left unmatched. Germline V CDR1 and CDR2: SGHRS, YFSETQ. In DNA form, the CDR3 reads TGCGCCAGCAGCGCCGGGACTACCTTTCAAGAGACCCAGTACTTC. Amino acid sequence: CASSAGTTFQETQYF.

The chain employs TRBV19 and TRBJ2-4; TRBD2 matches 7 bases. The V gene's germline CDR1 is LNHDA and CDR2 SQIVND (reference sequence). The CDR3 contains 14 residues. The trim removed 3 bases at V and 4 bases at J, leaving 3 bases unmatched. This chain's CDR3 is CASSMASGKNIQYF. In nucleotides, the CDR3 is TGTGCCAGTAGTATGGCTAGCGGAAAAAACATTCAGTACTTC.

This clone has a single count. V and J are TRBV5-1 and TRBJ2-1, with D tentatively TRBD1 (6 bases). CDR3 size: 15 residues. Germline CDR1 reads SGHRS; CDR2 reads YFSETQ. V was trimmed by 4 bases and J by 12 bases, leaving 23 bases between them. CDR3 loop: CASSTERWDTMGQFF. The CDR3 DNA follows: TGCGCCAGCAGCACGGAGCGCTGGGACACGATGGGGCAGTTCTTC.

This chain connects TRBV9 to TRBJ2-3, with 10 nucleotides matching TRBD2. Germline V lookup: CDR1 SGDLS, CDR2 YYNGEE. The J segment lost 8 bases and the V segment lost 0 bases, leaving 12 bases of the junction unmatched. The CDR3 has 17 amino acids. The CDR3 coding sequence is TGTGCCAGCAGCGTAGAGGGAGCGGGAGGGCGATCACGTACGCAGTATTTT. Translating it yields CASSVEGAGGRSRTQYF.